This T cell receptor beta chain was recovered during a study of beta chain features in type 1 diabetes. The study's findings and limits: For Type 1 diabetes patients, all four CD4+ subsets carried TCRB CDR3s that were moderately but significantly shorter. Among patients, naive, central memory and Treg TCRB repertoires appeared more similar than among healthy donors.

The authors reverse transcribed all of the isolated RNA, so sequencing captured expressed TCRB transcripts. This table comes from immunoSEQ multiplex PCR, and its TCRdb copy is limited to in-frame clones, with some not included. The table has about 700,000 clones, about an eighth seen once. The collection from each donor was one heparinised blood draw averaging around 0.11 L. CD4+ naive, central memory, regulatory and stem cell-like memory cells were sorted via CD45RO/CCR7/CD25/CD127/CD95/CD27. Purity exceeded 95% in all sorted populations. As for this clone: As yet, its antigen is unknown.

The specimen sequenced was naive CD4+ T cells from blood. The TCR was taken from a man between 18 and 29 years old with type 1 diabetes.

The CDR3, as DNA: TGCGCCAGCAGCCAAGTTAGGGCAGCAACGAACACCGGGGAGCTGTTTTTT. As protein: CASSQVRAATNTGELFF. This chain joins TRBV4-1 and TRBJ2-2; unclear D gene. This CDR3 region has 17 residues. CDR1 MGHRA and CDR2 YSYEKL come from the germline V gene. V lost 1 base and J 0 bases, leaving 12 bases between the germline ends.